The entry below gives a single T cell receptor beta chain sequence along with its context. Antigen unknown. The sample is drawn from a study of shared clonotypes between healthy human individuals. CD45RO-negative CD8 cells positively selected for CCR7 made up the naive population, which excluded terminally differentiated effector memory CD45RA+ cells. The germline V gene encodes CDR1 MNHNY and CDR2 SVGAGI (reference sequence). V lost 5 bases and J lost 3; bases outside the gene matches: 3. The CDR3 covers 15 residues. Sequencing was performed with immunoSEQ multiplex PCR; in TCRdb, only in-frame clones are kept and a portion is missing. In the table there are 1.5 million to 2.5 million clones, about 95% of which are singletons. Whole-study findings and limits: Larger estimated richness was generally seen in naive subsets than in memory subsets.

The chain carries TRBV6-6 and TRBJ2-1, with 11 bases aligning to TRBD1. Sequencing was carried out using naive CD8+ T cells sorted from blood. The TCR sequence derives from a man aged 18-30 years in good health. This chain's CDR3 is CASSRDRGFYNEQFF. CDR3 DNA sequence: TGTGCCAGCAGTCGGGACAGGGGGTTCTACAATGAGCAGTTCTTC.